The clone carrying this T cell receptor beta chain was counted many times. Its target is not known. The sample comes from a study of T cells in Graves' hyperthyroidism and ophthalmopathy. Whole-study results and caveats: Among thyroid clonotypes expanded above 0.001, most also appeared in blood. Through a model of 13 V-J features, ophthalmopathy was separated from stable hyperthyroidism.

V dropped 5 bases and J dropped 2 bases, with 15 bases sitting between them. From germline, CDR1 is SGHTA and CDR2 FQGTGA. The CDR3 has 15 amino acids. The CDR3 regions of TCR beta were amplified from RNA transcripts. In the first-round RT-PCR of the TCR CDR3, the HTBI primer set was used. Using its own MiXCR run on the multiplex PCR reads, TCRdb lists one record per CDR3 protein. There are about half a million distinct CDR3 sequences in the sample; approximately 24% occur only once, and roughly 10% lies in the top ten. This chain links TRBV7-3 with TRBJ1-1; D is possibly TRBD1 (6 bases). Sequenced sample: blood. The clonotype was recovered from a woman aged 25 to 45 with Graves' ophthalmopathy. Here the CDR3 DNA reads TGTGCCAGCAGCCCGGACAGTCTCCCCAACACTGAAGCTTTCTTT. This codes for CASSPDSLPNTEAFF.